The clone carrying this T cell receptor beta chain was counted at least ten times. What it binds is not known. The sample belongs to a study of CD8 T cells in ankylosing spondylitis. Scientists made TCR beta libraries using quantitative 5'-RACE with molecular barcodes. TCRdb independently ran MiXCR on the 5' RACE reads; one entry per CDR3 protein. The sample records more than 650,000 distinct CDR3 sequences, over 9.5% being singletons. The study's findings and limits: A CD8+ phenotype characterized the disease-linked clones, which were relatively rare in peripheral blood. Some motif variants had been reported before (in reactive arthritis synovial fluid and blood). Made up of 7 to 9 highly homologous variants, a TCR beta motif appeared characteristic of ankylosing spondylitis blood.

V was cut by 7 bases and J by 2 bases, with 17 bases left in between. There are 14 residues in the CDR3. The germline CDR1 and CDR2 sequences are SQVTM and ANQGSEA. This sequence joins TRBV29-1 and TRBJ1-1, with D hard to call. The source material was blood, either unsorted or a sorted T cell fraction (not recorded which). The source of this sequence is a male donor with ankylosing spondylitis. CDR3 nucleotides: TGCAGCGGCTCCCAGCTCCTGGTAAACACTGAAGCTTTCTTT. Protein: CSGSQLLVNTEAFF. Together with reference TRBV29-1 and TRBJ1-1, the CDR3 gives the full variable domain: SAVISQKPSRDICQRGTSLTIQCQVDSQVTMMFWYRQQPGQSLTLIATANQGSEATYESGFVIDKFPISRPNLTFSTLTVSNMSPEDSSIYLCSGSQLLVNTEAFFGQGTRLTVV.